The rows below give T cell receptor beta chains drawn from one sample of a study of blood T cell repertoires in COVID-19. This table comes from immunoSEQ multiplex PCR, and its TCRdb copy is limited to in-frame clones, with some not included. The sample lists roughly 100,000 clones, more than 65% occurring once. Sequencing was carried out using peripheral blood. The receptors stem from a man older than 75 with active or convalescent COVID-19. CDR3s include the opening cysteine and the closing phenylalanine or tryptophan. D genes are given only for firm matches. Expanded clones get a size class; other rows say once, few or many, or leave the size out.

TRBJ1-3	TRBV11-2	TRBD1	.	CASRNGQGVGNTIYF	TGTGCCAGCAGGAATGGACAGGGCGTCGGAAACACCATATATTTT
TRBJ1-4	TRBV6-5	.	.	CASSYGGRYNEKLFF	TGTGCCAGCAGTTACGGGGGCAGGTATAATGAAAAACTGTTTTTT
TRBJ2-1	TRBV24-1	TRBD2	.	CATSDRSGGAVNEQFF	TGTGCCACCAGTGATAGGAGCGGGGGGGCAGTAAATGAGCAGTTCTTC
TRBJ2-5	TRBV5-4	.	.	CASSPGGGRAGETQYF	TGTGCCAGCAGCCCGGGAGGGGGCAGGGCCGGAGAGACCCAGTACTTC
TRBJ1-3	TRBV5-1	.	.	CASMSNYDGNTIYF	TGCGCCAGCATGAGTAATTATGATGGAAACACCATATATTTT
TRBJ2-3	TRBV20-1	TRBD2	.	CSASTGGPLTDTQYF	TGCAGTGCGAGTACGGGGGGACCCCTCACAGATACGCAGTATTTT
TRBJ2-5	TRBV4-1	TRBD2	.	CASSQERVGGDPRGETQYF	TGCGCCAGCAGCCAAGAACGTGTCGGGGGGGACCCCCGCGGGGAGACCCAGTACTTC
TRBJ1-6	TRBV19	TRBD1	.	CASSPRQGARNSPLHF	TGTGCCAGTAGTCCCCGACAGGGGGCGCGGAATTCACCCCTCCACTTT
TRBJ1-6	TRBV6-5	.	.	CASSYRGSYNSPLHF	TGTGCCAGCAGTTACCGGGGCTCCTATAATTCACCCCTCCACTTT
TRBJ2-3	TRBV7-6	.	few	CASSLGPAGPDTQYF	TGTGCCAGCAGCTTAGGGCCCGCAGGGCCAGATACGCAGTATTTT
TRBJ1-2	TRBV27	.	.	CASSPSTGVSGYTF	TGTGCCAGCAGTCCTTCGACAGGAGTTAGTGGCTACACCTTC
TRBJ1-2	TRBV6-6	TRBD1	few	CASRTQGVFYGYTF	TGTGCCAGCAGAACACAGGGGGTCTTTTATGGCTACACCTTC
TRBJ1-2	TRBV27	TRBD1	.	CASSRLTGGLSVSNYGYTF	TGTGCCAGCAGCAGACTGACAGGGGGTCTATCGGTTAGTAACTATGGCTACACCTTC
TRBJ1-5	TRBV29-1	TRBD1	.	CSVEEGSGGQPQHF	TGCAGCGTTGAAGAAGGATCAGGGGGTCAGCCCCAGCATTTT
TRBJ2-2	TRBV19	.	once	CASSTGTHRTGELFF	TGTGCCAGTAGTACGGGTACGCACCGCACCGGGGAGCTGTTTTTT
TRBJ1-6	TRBV5-1	.	.	CASSLGGRAPLHF	TGCGCCAGCAGCTTGGGGGGGCGGGCACCCCTCCACTTT
TRBJ1-2	TRBV18	TRBD1	.	CASWDSLGDGYTF	TGTGCCAGCTGGGACAGTTTGGGCGATGGCTACACCTTC
TRBJ2-2	TRBV7-2	.	few	CASSLQGGNTGELFF	TGTGCCAGCAGCTTACAGGGGGGGAACACCGGGGAGCTGTTTTTT
TRBJ2-2	TRBV4-3	TRBD1	.	CASSTRDRADTGELFF	TGCGCCAGCAGCACCCGAGACAGGGCGGACACCGGGGAGCTGTTTTTT
TRBJ2-2	TRBV4-1	TRBD1	.	CASSQGTGGVFTGELFF	TGCGCCAGCAGCCAAGGGACAGGGGGGGTTTTCACCGGGGAGCTGTTTTTT
TRBJ2-4	TRBV19	.	.	CASSISDTIRKNIQYF	TGTGCCAGTAGTATAAGTGATACAATCAGGAAAAACATTCAGTACTTC
TRBJ2-1	TRBV19	TRBD2	.	CASSIWGGAYNEQFF	TGTGCCAGTAGTATTTGGGGGGGTGCCTACAATGAGCAGTTCTTC
TRBJ2-3	TRBV7-2	TRBD1	.	CASSRTGTGVFADTQYF	TGTGCCAGCAGTCGCACCGGGACAGGGGTTTTCGCAGATACGCAGTATTTT
TRBJ1-5	TRBV29-1	.	.	CSVEEGGEGQPQHF	TGCAGCGTTGAAGAGGGGGGGGAAGGTCAGCCCCAGCATTTT
TRBJ1-2	TRBV30	TRBD1	few	CAWTKQGSGYTF	TGTGCCTGGACCAAACAGGGGAGTGGCTACACCTTC
TRBJ2-5	TRBV2	.	.	CASAGQETQYF	TGTGCCAGCGCGGGCCAAGAGACCCAGTACTTC
TRBJ1-5	TRBV3-1/TRBV3-2	.	.	CASSQGTNSNQPQHF	TGTGCCAGCAGCCAAGGGACAAATAGCAATCAGCCCCAGCATTTT
TRBJ2-1	TRBV3-1/TRBV3-2	TRBD2	.	CASSPELAGGGNEQFF	TGTGCCAGCAGCCCCGAACTAGCGGGGGGGGGAAATGAGCAGTTCTTC
TRBJ2-3	TRBV27	.	.	CASRAGQSGPADTQYF	TGTGCCAGCAGGGCCGGACAGTCCGGGCCTGCAGATACGCAGTATTTT
TRBJ1-1	TRBV6-1	TRBD1	.	CASSEQGASTEAFF	TGTGCCAGCAGTGAACAGGGGGCAAGCACTGAAGCTTTCTTT
TRBJ1-2	TRBV7-9	.	once	CASSPRFRDNHGYTF	TGTGCCAGCAGCCCTAGATTCCGGGACAACCATGGCTACACCTTC
TRBJ1-2	TRBV9	.	.	CASSLTFGGNYGYTF	TGTGCCAGCAGCCTTACTTTTGGGGGGAACTATGGCTACACCTTC
TRBJ1-2	TRBV15	.	.	CATSRDRRGRTVGPNYGYTF	TGTGCCACCAGCAGAGATCGAAGGGGAAGGACGGTCGGACCGAACTATGGCTACACCTTC
TRBJ1-2	TRBV2	.	.	CASRSQGNNGYTF	TGTGCCAGCAGGTCACAGGGAAATAATGGCTACACCTTC
TRBJ2-7	TRBV6-6	TRBD2	.	CASRGGKSAYEQYF	TGTGCCAGCAGGGGGGGGAAGAGTGCTTACGAGCAGTACTTC
TRBJ1-4	TRBV11-2	TRBD1	once	CASSPTGTENEKLFF	TGTGCCAGCAGCCCGACCGGGACAGAAAATGAAAAACTGTTTTTT
TRBJ1-1	TRBV19	.	.	CASSTQGNTEAFF	TGTGCCAGTAGTACTCAGGGGAACACTGAAGCTTTCTTT
TRBJ2-5	TRBV18	.	.	CASSPRGGQETQYF	TGTGCCAGCTCACCAAGGGGGGGCCAAGAGACCCAGTACTTC
TRBJ2-7	TRBV6-5	.	few	CASSPTSFSYEQYF	TGTGCCAGCAGTCCGACATCATTCTCCTACGAGCAGTACTTC
TRBJ1-2	TRBV7-2	.	.	CASSLEGVYGYTF	TGTGCCAGCAGCTTAGAAGGGGTTTATGGCTACACCTTC